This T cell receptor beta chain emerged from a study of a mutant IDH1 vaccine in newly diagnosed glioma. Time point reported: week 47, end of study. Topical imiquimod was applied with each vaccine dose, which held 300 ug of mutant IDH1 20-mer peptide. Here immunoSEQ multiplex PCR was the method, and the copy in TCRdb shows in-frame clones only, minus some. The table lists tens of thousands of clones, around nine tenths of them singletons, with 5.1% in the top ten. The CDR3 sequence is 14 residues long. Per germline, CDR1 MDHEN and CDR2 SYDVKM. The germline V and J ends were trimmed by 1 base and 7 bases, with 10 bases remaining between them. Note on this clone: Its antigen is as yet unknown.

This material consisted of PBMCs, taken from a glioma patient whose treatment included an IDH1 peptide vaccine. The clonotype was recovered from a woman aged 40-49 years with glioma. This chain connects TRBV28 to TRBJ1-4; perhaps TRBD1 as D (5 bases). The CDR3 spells CASSLSGYSEKLFF. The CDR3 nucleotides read TGTGCCAGCAGTTTATCAGGGTACAGTGAAAAACTGTTTTTT. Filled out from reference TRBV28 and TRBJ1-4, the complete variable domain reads DVKVTQSSRYLVKRTGEKVFLECVQDMDHENMFWYRQDPGLGLRLIYFSYDVKMKEKGDIPEGYSVSREKKERFSLILESASTNQTSMYLCASSLSGYSEKLFFGSGTQLSVL.